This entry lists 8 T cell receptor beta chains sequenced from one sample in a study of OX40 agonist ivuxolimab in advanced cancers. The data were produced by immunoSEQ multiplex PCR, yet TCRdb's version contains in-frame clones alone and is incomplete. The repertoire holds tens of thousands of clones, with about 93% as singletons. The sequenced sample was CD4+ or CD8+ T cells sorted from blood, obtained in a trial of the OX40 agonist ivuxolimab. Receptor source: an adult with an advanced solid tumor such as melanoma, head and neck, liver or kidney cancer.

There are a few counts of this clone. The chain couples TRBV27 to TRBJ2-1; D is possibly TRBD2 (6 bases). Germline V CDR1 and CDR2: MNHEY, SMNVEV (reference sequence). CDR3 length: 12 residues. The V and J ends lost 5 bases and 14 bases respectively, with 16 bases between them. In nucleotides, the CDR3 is TGTGCCAGCAGTATAACTAGCCCTACTGAGTTCTTC. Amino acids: CASSITSPTEFF.

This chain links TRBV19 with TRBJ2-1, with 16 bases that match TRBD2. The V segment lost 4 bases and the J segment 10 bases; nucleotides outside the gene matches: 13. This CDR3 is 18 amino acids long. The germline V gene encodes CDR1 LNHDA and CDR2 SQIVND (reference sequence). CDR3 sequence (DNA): TGTGCCAGTAGTACCGGGACTAGCGGGAGGGCCACTCGTCGGGAGCAGTTCTTC. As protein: CASSTGTSGRATRREQFF.

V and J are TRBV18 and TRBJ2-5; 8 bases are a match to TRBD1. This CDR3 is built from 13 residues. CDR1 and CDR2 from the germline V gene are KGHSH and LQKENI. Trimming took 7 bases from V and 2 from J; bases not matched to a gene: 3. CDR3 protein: CASYGQGQETQYF. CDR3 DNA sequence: TGTGCCAGCTACGGACAGGGTCAAGAGACCCAGTACTTC.

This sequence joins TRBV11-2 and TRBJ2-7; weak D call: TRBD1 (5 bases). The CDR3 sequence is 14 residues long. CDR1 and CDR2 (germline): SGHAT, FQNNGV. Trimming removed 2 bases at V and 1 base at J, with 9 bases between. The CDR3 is CASSLFQGSYEQYF. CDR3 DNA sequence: TGTGCCAGCAGCTTATTTCAGGGTTCCTACGAGCAGTACTTC.

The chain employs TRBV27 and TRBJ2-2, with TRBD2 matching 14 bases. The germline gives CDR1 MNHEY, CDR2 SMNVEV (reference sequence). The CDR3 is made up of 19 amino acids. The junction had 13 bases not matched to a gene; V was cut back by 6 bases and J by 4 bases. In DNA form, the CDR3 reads TGTGCCAGCAGAAACTGGGGACTAGCGGGAGAAGTGGGCACCGGGGAGCTGTTTTTT. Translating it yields CASRNWGLAGEVGTGELFF.

The CDR3 loop reads CASSVDASGRNEQFF. CDR3 sequence (DNA): TGTGCCAGCAGCGTAGATGCTAGCGGGAGAAATGAGCAGTTCTTC. The chain links TRBV9 to TRBJ2-1, with 10 bases fitting TRBD2. V was pared by 0 bases and J by 7 bases, with 4 bases of the junction left unmatched. The CDR3 loop spans 15 amino acids. Germline V gene data show CDR1 as SGDLS and CDR2 as YYNGEE.

The CDR3 DNA reads as TGCAGCGTTGCCCTCAGCCACTCCTACGAGCAGTACTTC. Amino acids: CSVALSHSYEQYF. J is TRBJ2-7 and V is TRBV29-1; no firm D call. V shed 4 bases and J shed 0 bases, with 10 bases lying between them. The CDR3 covers 13 residues. Germline loops: CDR1 SQVTM, CDR2 ANQGSEA.

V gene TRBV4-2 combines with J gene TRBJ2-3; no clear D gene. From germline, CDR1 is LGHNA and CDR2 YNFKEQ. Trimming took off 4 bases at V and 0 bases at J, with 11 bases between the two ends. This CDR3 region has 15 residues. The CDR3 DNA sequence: TGTGCCAGCAGCCGCTTACTGGGAAGCACAGATACGCAGTATTTT. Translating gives CASSRLLGSTDTQYF.